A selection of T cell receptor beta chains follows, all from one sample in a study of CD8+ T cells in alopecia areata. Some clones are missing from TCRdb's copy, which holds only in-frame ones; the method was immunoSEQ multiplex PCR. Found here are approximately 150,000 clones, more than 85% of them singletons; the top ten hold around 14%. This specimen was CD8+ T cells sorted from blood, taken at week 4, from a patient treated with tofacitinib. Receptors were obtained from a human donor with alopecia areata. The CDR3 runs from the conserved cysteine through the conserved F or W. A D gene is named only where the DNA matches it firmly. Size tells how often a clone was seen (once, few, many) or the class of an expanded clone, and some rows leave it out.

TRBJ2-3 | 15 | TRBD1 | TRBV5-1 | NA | CASSPGTGGTDTQYF | TGCGCCAGCAGCCCAGGGACAGGGGGCACAGATACGCAGTATTTT
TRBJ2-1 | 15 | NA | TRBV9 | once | CASSAGCGGYNEQFF | TGTGCCAGCAGCGCCGGATGCGGCGGGTACAATGAGCAGTTCTTC
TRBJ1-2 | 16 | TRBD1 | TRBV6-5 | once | CASSYSIPGTGGGYTF | TGTGCCAGCAGTTACTCGATCCCCGGGACAGGAGGCGGCTACACCTTC
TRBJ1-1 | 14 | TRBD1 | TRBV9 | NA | CASTVGTENTEAFF | TGTGCCAGCACAGTAGGGACAGAGAACACTGAAGCTTTCTTT
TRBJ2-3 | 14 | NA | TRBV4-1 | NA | CASNQRLSTDTQYF | TGCGCCAGCAACCAGCGACTTAGCACAGATACGCAGTATTTT
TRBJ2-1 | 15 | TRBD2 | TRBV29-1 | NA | CSVGPGTSGRNEQFF | TGCAGCGTAGGCCCGGGGACTAGCGGGAGGAATGAGCAGTTCTTC
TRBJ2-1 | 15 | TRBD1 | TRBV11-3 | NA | CASSFETGGHNEQFF | TGTGCCAGCAGCTTCGAGACAGGGGGTCACAATGAGCAGTTCTTC
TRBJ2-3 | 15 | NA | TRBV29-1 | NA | CSVEKGTWGTDTQYF | TGCAGCGTTGAGAAGGGGACGTGGGGAACAGATACGCAGTATTTT
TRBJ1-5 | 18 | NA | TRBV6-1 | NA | CASSELSRIRYSNQPQHF | TGTGCCAGCAGTGAACTATCCCGGATTCGGTATAGCAATCAGCCCCAGCATTTT
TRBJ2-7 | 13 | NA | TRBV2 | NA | CASSAGPQSEQYF | TGTGCCAGCAGCGCCGGGCCTCAAAGCGAGCAGTACTTC
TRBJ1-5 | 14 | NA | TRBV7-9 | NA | CASSLVGGDQPQHF | TGTGCCAGCAGCTTAGTTGGGGGCGATCAGCCCCAGCATTTT
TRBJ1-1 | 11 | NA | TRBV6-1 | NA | CASSIVSEAFF | TGTGCCAGCAGTATAGTTTCTGAAGCTTTCTTT
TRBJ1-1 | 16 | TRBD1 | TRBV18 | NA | CASSPPLRDRGTEAFF | TGTGCCAGCTCACCACCGCTCCGGGACAGAGGCACTGAAGCTTTCTTT
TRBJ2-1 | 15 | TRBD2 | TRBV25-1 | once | CASSGPGLGYNEQFF | TGTGCCAGCAGTGGACCGGGACTAGGCTACAATGAGCAGTTCTTC
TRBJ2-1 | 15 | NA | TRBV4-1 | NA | CASSQVRSSYNEQFF | TGCGCCAGCAGCCAAGTCCGGAGCTCCTACAATGAGCAGTTCTTC
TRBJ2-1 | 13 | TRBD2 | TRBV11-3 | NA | CASSSAAGGEQFF | TGTGCCAGCAGCTCCGCGGCGGGGGGTGAGCAGTTCTTC
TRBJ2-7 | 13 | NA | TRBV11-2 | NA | CASSIVSSYEQYF | TGTGCCAGCAGCATTGTTAGCTCCTACGAGCAGTACTTC
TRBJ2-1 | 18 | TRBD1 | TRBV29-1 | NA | CSAEPRDRVFGSVGEQFF | TGCAGCGCTGAACCGAGGGACAGGGTTTTTGGTTCGGTCGGTGAGCAGTTCTTC
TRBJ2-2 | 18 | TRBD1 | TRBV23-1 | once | CASSQKMDRGLKDGELFF | TGCGCCAGCAGTCAGAAAATGGACAGGGGACTTAAGGACGGGGAGCTGTTTTTT
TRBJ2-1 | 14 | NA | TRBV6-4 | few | CASSDGDPYNEQFF | TGTGCCAGCAGTGACGGGGACCCCTACAATGAGCAGTTCTTC
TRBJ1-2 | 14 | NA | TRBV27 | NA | CASSQAGINYGYTF | TGTGCCAGCAGTCAGGCAGGGATAAACTATGGCTACACCTTC
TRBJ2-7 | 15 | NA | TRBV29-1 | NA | CSVEGPGVNSYEQYF | TGCAGCGTTGAAGGTCCGGGTGTGAACTCCTACGAGCAGTACTTC
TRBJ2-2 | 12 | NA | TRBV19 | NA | CASNFEGGELFF | TGTGCCAGTAACTTCGAGGGCGGGGAGCTGTTTTTT
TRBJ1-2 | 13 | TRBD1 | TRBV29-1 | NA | CSVDTGQRYGYTF | TGCAGCGTTGATACGGGACAGCGCTATGGCTACACCTTC
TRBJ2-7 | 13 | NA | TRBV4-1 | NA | CASSQEVTYEQYF | TGCGCCAGCAGCCAAGAGGTTACCTACGAGCAGTACTTC
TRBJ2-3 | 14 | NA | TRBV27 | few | CASSLSLSTDTQYF | TGTGCCAGCAGTCTTTCCCTCAGCACAGATACGCAGTATTTT
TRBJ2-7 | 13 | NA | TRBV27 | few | CASSLGRSYEQYF | TGTGCCAGCAGTTTAGGGCGGTCCTACGAGCAGTACTTC
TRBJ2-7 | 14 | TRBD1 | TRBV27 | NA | CASSLLGQYNEQYF | TGTGCCAGCAGTCTCCTGGGACAGTATAACGAGCAGTACTTC
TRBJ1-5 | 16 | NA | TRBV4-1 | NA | CASSLTPSSLNQPQHF | TGCGCCAGCAGCCTCACTCCGAGCAGCTTAAATCAGCCCCAGCATTTT
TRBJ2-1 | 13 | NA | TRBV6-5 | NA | CASSYSSLNEQFF | TGTGCCAGCAGTTACTCGTCTCTCAATGAGCAGTTCTTC
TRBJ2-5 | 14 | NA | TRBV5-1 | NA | CASSLGSIQETQYF | TGCGCCAGCAGCTTGGGGTCCATACAAGAGACCCAGTACTTC
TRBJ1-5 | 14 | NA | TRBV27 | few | CASRPGLSNQPQHF | TGTGCCAGCAGACCGGGACTGAGCAATCAGCCCCAGCATTTT
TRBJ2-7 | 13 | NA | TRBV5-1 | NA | CASSLAGGLEQYF | TGCGCCAGCAGCTTGGCGGGGGGCCTCGAGCAGTACTTC
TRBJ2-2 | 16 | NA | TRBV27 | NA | CASSLSITGPAGELFF | TGTGCCAGCAGTTTATCGATAACGGGACCAGCCGGGGAGCTGTTTTTT
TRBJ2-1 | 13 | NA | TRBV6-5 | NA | CASSYGQGNEQFF | TGTGCCAGCAGTTACGGGCAGGGGAATGAGCAGTTCTTC
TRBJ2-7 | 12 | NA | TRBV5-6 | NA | CASSSTIGEQYF | TGTGCCAGCAGCTCGACGATTGGGGAGCAGTACTTC
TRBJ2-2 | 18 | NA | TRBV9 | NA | CASTREDRENPNTGELFF | TGTGCCAGCACCCGGGAGGACAGGGAGAATCCGAACACCGGGGAGCTGTTTTTT
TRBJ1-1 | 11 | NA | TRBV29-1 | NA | CSGTVGTEAFF | TGCAGCGGGACAGTGGGAACTGAAGCTTTCTTT
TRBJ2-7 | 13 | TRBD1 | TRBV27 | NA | CASSLGQPYEQYF | TGTGCCAGCAGTTTGGGACAGCCCTACGAGCAGTACTTC
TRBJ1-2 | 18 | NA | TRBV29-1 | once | CSVNPEGGAVAPNYGYTF | TGCAGCGTTAACCCAGAGGGGGGGGCCGTTGCCCCTAACTATGGCTACACCTTC
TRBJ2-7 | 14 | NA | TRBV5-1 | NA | CASSLGDGTYEQYF | TGCGCCAGCAGCTTGGGGGACGGAACCTACGAGCAGTACTTC
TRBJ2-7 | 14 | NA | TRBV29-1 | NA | CSVGIRERAYEQYF | TGCAGCGTTGGCATTAGGGAGAGGGCATACGAGCAGTACTTC